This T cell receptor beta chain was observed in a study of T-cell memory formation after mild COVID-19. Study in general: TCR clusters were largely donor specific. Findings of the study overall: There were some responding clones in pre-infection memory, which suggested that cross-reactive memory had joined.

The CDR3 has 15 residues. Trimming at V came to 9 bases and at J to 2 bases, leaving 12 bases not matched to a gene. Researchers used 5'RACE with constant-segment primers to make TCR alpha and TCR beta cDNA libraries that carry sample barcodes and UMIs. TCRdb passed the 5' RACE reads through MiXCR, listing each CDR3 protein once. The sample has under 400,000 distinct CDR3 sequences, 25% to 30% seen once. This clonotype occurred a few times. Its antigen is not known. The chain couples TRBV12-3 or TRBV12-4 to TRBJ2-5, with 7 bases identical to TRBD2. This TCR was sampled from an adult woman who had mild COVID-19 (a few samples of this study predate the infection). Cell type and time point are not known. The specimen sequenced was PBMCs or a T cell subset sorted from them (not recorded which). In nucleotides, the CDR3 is TGTGCCAGTCCAAAGGGGCTAGCGGTTCAAGAGACCCAGTACTTC. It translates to CASPKGLAVQETQYF.